This TCR beta chain was profiled in a study of blood T cell repertoires in COVID-19 (dated by TCRdb to the early 2020s). For context, the study as a whole: Collaborator samples came from the United States, Italy and Spain and covered acute and convalescent phases of COVID-19. Where available, HLA class I and class II types were obtained from metadata supplied by the sample provider rather than from assay-based typing. The prospective study material was composed of cDNA or gDNA derived from T cells, B-cell-depleted T cells, or PBMCs. The repertoires were made available in a free public database intended to serve as a resource for research on the immune response to SARS-CoV-2. The dataset comprised deeply sampled blood TCRbeta repertoires from subjects exposed to, actively infected with, or recovered from COVID-19. Samples came from the ongoing ImmuneRACE study (first 160 participants) plus 1,254 subjects from 6 global collaborators. A de-identified subject ID, COVID-19 status, age in years and sex were almost always included in the sample metadata. Study-level results and caveats: The quantity of clinical and demographic metadata differed by source and by participant and was supplied without curation.

Each collaborating institution followed its own protocols to collect whole blood in K2EDTA tubes. For TCRbeta analysis, collaborators shipped samples as frozen whole blood, isolated PBMCs, or DNA extracted from either of those sample types. TCRbeta CDR3 regions were amplified from genomic DNA using the immunoSEQ Assay, a bias-controlled multiplex PCR. From the authors' description of their analysis: The number of nucleated cells in each sample was estimated by amplification of reference gene primers within the assay. To quantify the absolute abundance of each unique TCRbeta CDR3 rearrangement, sequence reads were collapsed and filtered. For each sample, productive Simpson clonality was calculated as the square root of Simpson's diversity index over productive rearrangements. TCRdb mirrors the immuneACCESS table, restricted to in-frame sequences. Some clones are absent from its copies; in checked studies, under half trace to an unresolved V gene, and the reason for the others is unknown. V, J and clone size are those of that table, while D and trimming were read from the DNA. A total of approximately 250,000 clones appear in this sample, roughly 84% of them only once. Of the sample, approximately 9% is held by the ten largest clones.

Via the germline V gene (reference sequence), CDR1 is SEHNR and CDR2 FQNEAQ. Reading from cysteine to phenylalanine, the CDR3 counts 13 amino acids. Left in the record is the CDR3 DNA by itself, 39 bases read in frame from the first base. Trimming accounts for 3 bases at V and 8 bases at J, while the number of junction bases matched to no gene is 6. Concerning this clone itself: Its target antigen remains unknown. No base qualities exist here, and no much larger clone lies one base off it.

The TCR was taken from a human donor in a cohort sampled during active COVID-19. The specimen was peripheral blood. Here the chain combines TRBV7-9 and TRBJ1-2, and TRBD1 matches 7 of the central bases. The CDR3 protein is CASSFDRVGGYTF. The sequenced DNA is TGTGCCAGCAGCTTCGACAGGGTTGGAGGCTACACCTTC.